This TCR beta chain was documented in a study of shared clonotypes between healthy human individuals. The study's findings and limits: It was only blood that was sampled, and tissue repertoires likely differ.

V shed 5 bases, J shed 6 bases, and the junction held 8 bases outside the gene matches. Germline V CDR1 and CDR2: SGHAT, FQDESV (reference sequence). This CDR3 region has 15 residues. Each of the donors was a healthy adult who was HIV-negative and had not had a recent acute infection or vaccination. Replicate PCRs for unsorted PBMC used approximately 300 ng DNA (about 30,000 T cell genomes). Unsorted PBMCs provided DNA that was sequenced on ten immunoSEQ deep assay plates. The protocol was immunoSEQ multiplex PCR, while the TCRdb copy is restricted to in-frame clones and leaves out a portion. The sample shows about 500,000 clones, 75% to 80% of them seen only once. As concerns this clone: The antigen remains unidentified.

The origin of this receptor is a middle-aged woman in good health. Some clones in this sample may be carry-over from other donors' samples. The chain employs TRBV11-1 and TRBJ2-7, with TRBD1 matching over 12 bases. The sequencing input was PBMCs. The CDR3 DNA sequence: TGTGCCAGCAGCGGAATGGGACAGGGGGCAAGCGAGCAGTACTTC. Protein product: CASSGMGQGASEQYF.